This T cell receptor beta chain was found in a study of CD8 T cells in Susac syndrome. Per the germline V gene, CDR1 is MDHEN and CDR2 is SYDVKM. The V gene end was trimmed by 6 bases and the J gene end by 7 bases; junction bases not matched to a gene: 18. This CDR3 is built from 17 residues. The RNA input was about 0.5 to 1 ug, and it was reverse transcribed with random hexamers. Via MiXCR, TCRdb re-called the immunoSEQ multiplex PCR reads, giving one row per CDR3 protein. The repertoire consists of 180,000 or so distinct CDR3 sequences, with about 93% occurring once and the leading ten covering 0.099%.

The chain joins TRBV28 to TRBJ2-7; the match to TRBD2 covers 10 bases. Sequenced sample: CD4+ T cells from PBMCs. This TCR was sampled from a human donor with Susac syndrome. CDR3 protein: CASRGGDQREGLGEQYF. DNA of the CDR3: TGTGCCAGCAGGGGGGGTGACCAGCGGGAGGGCCTCGGAGAGCAGTACTTC.